In this sample, the clone carrying this TCR beta chain turned up a few times. What it binds is not known. A second 7 to 11 cycle PCR used barcoded and J-beta primers. Through a template-switch adaptor with 12 random nucleotides, each cDNA molecule received a tag. TCRdb recomputed calls from the 5' RACE reads with MiXCR, one row per CDR3 protein. The sample holds 1.2 million to 1.5 million distinct CDR3 sequences, around 39% seen once. The germline V and J ends were trimmed by 0 bases and 3 bases, with 12 bases remaining between them. Germline V gene lookup returns CDR1 MNHEY and CDR2 SVGEGT. The CDR3 contains 16 residues. These data belong to a study of blood T cells in healthy people across ages. The study's findings and limits: The study found more naive CD4+ cells and higher diversity in long-lived than aged donors.

Per sample, no less than 5 micrograms of total RNA were extracted. Sequencing was done on a sample of blood. This receptor was identified in a woman younger than 30 in good health. The chain carries TRBV6-2 or TRBV6-3 and TRBJ1-5; possible D gene TRBD1, 5 bases. CDR3 sequence: CASSYSPTVVNQPQHF. As DNA, the CDR3 is TGTGCCAGCAGTTACTCCCCGACAGTTGTCAATCAGCCCCAGCATTTT.